This TCR beta chain was retrieved from a study of cytomegalovirus exposure and HLA in healthy donors. Looking at the study overall: Findings of an earlier analysis included more than 90 million unique TCR beta sequences from about 180 million T cells. The study's findings and limits: CMV serostatus was the only recorded immune exposure for donors.

A word on this clone: What it recognizes is unknown.

PCR used 60 Vbeta primers and 13 Jbeta primers. Assay: immunoSEQ multiplex PCR; the TCRdb copy retains only in-frame clones and omits some. The table records more than 95,000 clones, 60% to 70% of them present only once. V was shortened by 3 bases and J by 8 bases, with 20 bases between the two germline ends. CDR1 is MDHEN and CDR2 is SYDVKM in the germline V gene. The CDR3 is 16 amino acids. The chain carries TRBV28 and TRBJ2-1, with a tentative D call TRBD2 (6 bases). The receptor was derived from a woman in her 50s in good health and CMV-seronegative. What was sequenced was PBMCs. The CDR3 DNA sequence: TGTGCCAGCAGTTTCCGGGGGACGGGCAAGTTCGATGAGCAGTTCTTC. Protein: CASSFRGTGKFDEQFF.